These 3 T cell receptor beta chains were sequenced from one sample in a study of regulatory T cells in long-lasting Graves disease. Arm-PCR of CDR3 regions with iRepertoire HTBI primers generated TCR beta libraries. TCRdb redid the calling of the multiplex PCR reads with MiXCR, one entry per CDR3 protein. The sample holds approximately 440,000 distinct CDR3 sequences, around 15% seen once. Time point specified: newly diagnosed GD, antithyroid drugs for less than 3 months. Generation of the TCR library employed RNA extracted from PBMCs. A further study also used this sample, focusing on T cells in Graves' hyperthyroidism and ophthalmopathy.

Sequences were derived from peripheral blood mononuclear cells (PBMCs), sampled at new diagnosis, from a patient treated with antithyroid drugs. The receptor set was obtained from a man between 35 and 55 years old with Graves disease.

This clonotype appeared many times. This chain joins TRBV5-1 and TRBJ2-7, with TRBD2 matching 8 bases. Unmatched junction bases numbered 7, after V lost 3 bases and J lost 2 bases. The CDR3 has 15 residues. Germline V gene sequence: CDR1 SGHRS, CDR2 YFSETQ. This CDR3 reads CASSWGTSGTYEQYF. The CDR3 region has the DNA TGCGCCAGCAGCTGGGGTACTAGCGGTACCTACGAGCAGTACTTC.

This clonotype was detected ten times or more. This sequence joins TRBV11-2 and TRBJ2-1; D may be TRBD1 or TRBD2 (6 bases each). V shed 6 bases and J shed 5 bases, with 17 bases lying between them. Germline V gene lookup returns CDR1 SGHAT and CDR2 FQNNGV. The CDR3 is 15 amino acids. CDR3 bases: TGTGCCAGCAGATATTTGGGGGGCCCGGACAATGAGCAGTTCTTC. Translating gives CASRYLGGPDNEQFF.

This clonotype was recorded only once. The chain combines TRBV12-5 with TRBJ2-1; D is possibly TRBD2 (6 bases). V was trimmed by 0 bases and J by 7 bases, leaving 13 bases between them. The CDR3 is 15 residues long. Per the germline V gene, CDR1 is LGHNT and CDR2 is FRNRAP. The DNA for the CDR3 is TGTGCTAGTGGTTTGGTAGGGCTAGCGAGGAATGAGCAGTTCTTC. Its translation is CASGLVGLARNEQFF.